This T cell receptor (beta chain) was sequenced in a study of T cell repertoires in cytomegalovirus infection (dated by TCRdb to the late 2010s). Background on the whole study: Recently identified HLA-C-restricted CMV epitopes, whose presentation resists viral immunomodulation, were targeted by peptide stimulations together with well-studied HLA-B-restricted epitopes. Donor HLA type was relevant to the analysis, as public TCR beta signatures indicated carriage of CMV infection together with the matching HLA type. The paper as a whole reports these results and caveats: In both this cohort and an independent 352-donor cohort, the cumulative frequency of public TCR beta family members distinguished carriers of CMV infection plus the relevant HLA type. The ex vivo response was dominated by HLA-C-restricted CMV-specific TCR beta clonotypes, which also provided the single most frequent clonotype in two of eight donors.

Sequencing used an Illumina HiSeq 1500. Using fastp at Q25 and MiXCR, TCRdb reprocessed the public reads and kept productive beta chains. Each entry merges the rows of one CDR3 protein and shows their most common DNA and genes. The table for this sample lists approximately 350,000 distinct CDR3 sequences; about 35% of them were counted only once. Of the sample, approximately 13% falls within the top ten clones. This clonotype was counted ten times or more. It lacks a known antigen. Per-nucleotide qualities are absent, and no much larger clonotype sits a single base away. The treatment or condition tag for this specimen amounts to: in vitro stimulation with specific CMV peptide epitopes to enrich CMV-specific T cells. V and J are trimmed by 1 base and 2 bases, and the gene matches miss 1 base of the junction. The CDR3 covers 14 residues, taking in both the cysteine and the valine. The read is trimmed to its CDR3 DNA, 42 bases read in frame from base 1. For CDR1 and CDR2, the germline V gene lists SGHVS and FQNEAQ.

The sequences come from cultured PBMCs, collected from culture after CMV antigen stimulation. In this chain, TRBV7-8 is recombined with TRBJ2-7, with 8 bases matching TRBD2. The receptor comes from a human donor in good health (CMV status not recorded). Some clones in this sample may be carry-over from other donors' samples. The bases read TGTGCCAGCAGCTTAGAACTAGCGGCCTACGAGCAGTACGTC. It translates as CASSLELAAYEQYV.